These 3 T cell receptor beta chains were all obtained from the same sample, sequenced in a study of cytomegalovirus exposure and HLA in healthy donors. PCR employed 60 Vbeta and 13 Jbeta primers. Profiling relied on immunoSEQ multiplex PCR, and the TCRdb table lists in-frame clones only, not all of them. The sample consists of about 200,000 clones, over 9.5% of them appearing once. The sample consisted of PBMCs. These receptors came from a man aged 45-65 years in good health and CMV-seropositive.

In this sample, this clone turned up a few times. The V call is TRBV4-3, the J call TRBJ1-4; tentatively, D is TRBD1 (5 bases). Germline CDR1 LGHNA, CDR2 YSLEER. With 0 bases removed from V and 8 bases from J, the gap between germline ends came to 13 bases. The length of the CDR3 is 15 residues. The chain's CDR3 is CASSQDFQGGEKLFF. In DNA form, the CDR3 reads TGCGCCAGCAGCCAAGATTTTCAGGGAGGAGAAAAACTGTTTTTT.

The genes are TRBV28 and TRBJ1-1, with D possibly being TRBD1 (5 bases). Trimming pared 5 bases from V and 8 bases from J, leaving 9 bases between. Per germline, CDR1 MDHEN and CDR2 SYDVKM. This CDR3 has 11 residues. The CDR3 nucleotides read TGTGCCAGCAGTACCCGACAGGAAGCTTTCTTT. This encodes CASSTRQEAFF.

This chain connects TRBV7-2 to TRBJ2-3; 10 nucleotides match TRBD1. The CDR3 contains 16 residues. V lost 0 bases, J lost 5 bases, and 5 bases stayed unmatched. Per the germline V gene, CDR1 is SGHTA and CDR2 is FQGNSA. CDR3 residues: CASSLARTGGRDTQYF. The CDR3 nucleotides read TGTGCCAGCAGCTTAGCGAGGACAGGGGGGAGAGATACGCAGTATTTT.